This TCR beta chain appears in the sequencing data of a study of blood T cell repertoires in COVID-19. Study background: Some COVID-19 samples were acute and others convalescent; all came from the United States, Italy and Spain. Sample material is recorded as cDNA or gDNA derived from T cells, B-cell-depleted T cells, or PBMCs.

Germline lookup yields CDR1 MNHNY and CDR2 SVGAGI (reference sequence). Trimming took off 3 bases at V and 3 bases at J, with 9 bases between the two ends. This CDR3 spans 13 amino acids. Original handling: From reference gene primer amplification, estimates of nucleated cell counts were derived. Repertoires were generated with immunoSEQ multiplex PCR, while TCRdb's copy carries only in-frame clones and drops some. V and J calls and clone size are given by that table; D and trimming were obtained from the DNA. The sample shows over 85,000 clones, about four fifths of them seen only once. This TCR derives from a man in his 70s with acute or convalescent COVID-19. The specimen was peripheral blood. V gene TRBV6-6 combines with J gene TRBJ2-7, with a possible D match to TRBD2 (5 bases). The CDR3 protein is CASSYIGDYEQYF. The DNA of the CDR3 is TGTGCCAGCAGTTATATCGGGGACTACGAGCAGTACTTC.